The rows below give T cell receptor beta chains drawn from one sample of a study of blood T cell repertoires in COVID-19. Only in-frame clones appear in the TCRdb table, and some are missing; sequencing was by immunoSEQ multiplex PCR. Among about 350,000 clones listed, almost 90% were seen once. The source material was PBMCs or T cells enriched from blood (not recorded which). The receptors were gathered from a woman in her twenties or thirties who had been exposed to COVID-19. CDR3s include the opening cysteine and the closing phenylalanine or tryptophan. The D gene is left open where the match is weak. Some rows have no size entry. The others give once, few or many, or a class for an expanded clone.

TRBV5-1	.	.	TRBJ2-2	TGCGCCAGCAGAATACAGAGGAACACCGGGGAGCTGTTTTTT	CASRIQRNTGELFF
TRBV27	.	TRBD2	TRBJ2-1	TGTGCCAGCAGTGTTGCGGGAGCCGCCCCCGCGGGGCAGTTCTTC	CASSVAGAAPAGQFF
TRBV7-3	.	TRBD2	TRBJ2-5	TGTGCCAGCAGCCGTCTAGCGGGAGGGGTGGAGACCCAGTACTTC	CASSRLAGGVETQYF
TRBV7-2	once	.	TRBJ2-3	TGTGCCAGCAGCTCCCAACCCGGGTCTGGCACAGATACGCAGTATTTT	CASSSQPGSGTDTQYF
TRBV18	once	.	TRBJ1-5	TGTGCCAGCTCACCTGGGAGAGGGGGTCTGCCCCAGCATTTT	CASSPGRGGLPQHF
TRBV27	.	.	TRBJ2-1	TGTGCCAGCAGTTTAGGCCCCAATGAGCAGTTCTTC	CASSLGPNEQFF
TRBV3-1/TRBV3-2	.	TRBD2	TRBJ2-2	TGTGCCAGCAGCCATAGCGGGAGGCGGAGCACCGGGGAGCTGTTTTTT	CASSHSGRRSTGELFF
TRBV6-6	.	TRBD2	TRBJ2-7	TGTGCCAGCAGTCCAACCCTTAGGACTAGCGGGAAATTTTCCGAGCAGTACTTC	CASSPTLRTSGKFSEQYF
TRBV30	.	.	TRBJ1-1	TGTGCCTGGAGTTCGGGGGAAATGAACACTGAAGCTTTCTTT	CAWSSGEMNTEAFF
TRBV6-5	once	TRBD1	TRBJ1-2	TGTGCCAGCAGCGGACAGGGGGCCGGCTATGGCTACACCTTC	CASSGQGAGYGYTF
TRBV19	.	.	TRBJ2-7	TGTGCCAGTAGTATTCGAGGCGAGCAGTACTTC	CASSIRGEQYF
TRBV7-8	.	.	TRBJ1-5	TGTGCCAGCAGCTTAGTGGACAGCTATCAGCCCCAGCATTTT	CASSLVDSYQPQHF
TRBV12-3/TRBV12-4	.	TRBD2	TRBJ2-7	TGTGCCAGCGGGAGGGCCTACGAGCAGTACTTC	CASGRAYEQYF
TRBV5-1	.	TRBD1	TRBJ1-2	TGCGCCAGCAGCTTGGAGGGACAGGGGAATGGCTACACCTTC	CASSLEGQGNGYTF
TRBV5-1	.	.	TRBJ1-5	TGCGCCAGCAGCTTGACGGAGGGGAACAATCAGCCCCAGCATTTT	CASSLTEGNNQPQHF
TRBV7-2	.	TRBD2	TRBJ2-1	TGTGCCAGCAGCATCCGGACTAGCGGGACCGATGAGCAGTTCTTC	CASSIRTSGTDEQFF
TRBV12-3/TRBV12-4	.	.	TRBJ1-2	TGTGCCAGCAGTTTTGGACTGGGTGGCTACACCTTC	CASSFGLGGYTF
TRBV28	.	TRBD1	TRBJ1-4	TGTGCCAGCAGATCCGACAGGGTATCGAATGAAAAACTGTTTTTT	CASRSDRVSNEKLFF
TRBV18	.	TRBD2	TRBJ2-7	TGTGCCAGCTCACTTGGGACTAGCGATTACGAGCAGTACTTC	CASSLGTSDYEQYF
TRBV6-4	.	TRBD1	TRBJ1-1	TGTGCCAGCAGGCAGGGGGCGGGTGTCACTGAAGCTTTCTTT	CASRQGAGVTEAFF
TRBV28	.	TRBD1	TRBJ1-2	TGTGCCAGCAGTTCGGGACAGGGATACGGCTACACCTTC	CASSSGQGYGYTF
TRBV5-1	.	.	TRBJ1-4	TGCGCCAGCAGCGACCGACGGGGTGAAAAACTGTTTTTT	CASSDRRGEKLFF
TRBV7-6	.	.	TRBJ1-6	TGTGCCAGCAGAGATACCGGGACACTTAGTAGTCCCCTCCACTTT	CASRDTGTLSSPLHF
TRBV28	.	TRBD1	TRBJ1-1	TGTGCCAGCAGTTTTCCGGACAGGCCGAACACTGAAGCTTTCTTT	CASSFPDRPNTEAFF